The sequence of this T cell receptor beta chain was determined in a study of T-cell reconstitution after alpha-beta-depleted transplantation in children. Unique molecular identifiers were built into the TCRbeta library. One entry per CDR3 protein results from TCRdb running MiXCR on the PCR reads. The repertoire consists of 600,000 to 800,000 distinct CDR3 sequences, with 13% occurring once and the leading ten covering 0.75% to 0.85%. Remarks on this clonotype: The target antigen is unknown.

Regarding the study as a whole: At one year after transplant, newly produced T cells mostly accounted for T-cell counts and diversity. About two months after transplant, alpha-beta T cells reportedly came from several hundred expanded graft clones.

CDR3 length: 14 amino acids. Germline CDR1 reads MDHEN; CDR2 reads SYDVKM. The V end was cut by 3 bases, the J end by 4 bases, with 13 bases between. This TCR was sampled from a girl aged 2-10 years with congenital amegakaryocytic thrombocytopenia, due to receive a stem cell transplant. The chain has TRBV28 and TRBJ2-7, with a possible D match to TRBD2 (6 bases). The sequences come from PBMCs, collected before TCRalphabeta/CD19-depleted stem cell transplant. CDR3 protein: CASSFRGITYEQYF. The CDR3 nucleotides are TGTGCCAGCAGTTTTCGGGGGATCACGTACGAGCAGTACTTC.